A selection of T cell receptor beta chains follows, all from one sample in a study of blood T cells in healthy people across ages. TCRdb recomputed calls from the 5' RACE reads with MiXCR, one row per CDR3 protein. This table has about 1.6 million distinct CDR3 sequences, about 35% appearing once. The sequencing input was blood. The source is a woman aged 25 to 39 in good health. Each CDR3 is given without its conserved first and last residue.

length | J | V | CDR3
11 | TRBJ1-2 | TRBV9 | ASSVNPDSGYT
12 | TRBJ2-3 | TRBV7-9 | ASNPGQPTDTQY
14 | TRBJ2-1 | TRBV6-6 | ASNQAVTDSYNEQF
15 | TRBJ2-5 | TRBV5-1 | ASSFFSGGVRRETQY
13 | TRBJ2-3 | TRBV7-3 | ASSLPLAGADTQY
13 | TRBJ2-5 | TRBV3-1 | ASSQEPHTGSTQY
11 | TRBJ1-4 | TRBV20-1 | SARDPLREKLF
17 | NA | TRBV7-8 | ASSLELVAGGLEGSEQY
13 | TRBJ1-1 | TRBV20-1 | SARDHGGKATEAF
14 | TRBJ2-3 | TRBV6-6 | ASSWAGLGGRDTQY
15 | TRBJ2-7 | TRBV13 | ASSSTSDGVFAYEQY
12 | TRBJ1-5 | TRBV27 | ASRPRQSNQPQH
14 | TRBJ2-1 | TRBV7-9 | ASSLRGLANYNEQF
13 | TRBJ1-1 | TRBV20-1 | SAQDRGRLNTEAF
8 | TRBJ1-2 | TRBV20-1 | SATRYGYT
12 | TRBJ1-2 | TRBV24-1 | ATSDGQGYYGYT
17 | TRBJ2-6 | TRBV18 | ASSDYPGASSSGANVLT
11 | TRBJ2-3 | TRBV4-1 | AGSQEGSDTQY
13 | TRBJ2-4 | TRBV5-1 | ASSLGTGDKNIQY
12 | TRBJ2-5 | TRBV5-1 | ASSLAPSGGTQY
13 | NA | TRBV12-3/TRBV12-4 | ASSNKLAGENEQY
13 | TRBJ2-5 | TRBV12-3/TRBV12-4 | ASSLTGGRGETQY
14 | TRBJ2-5 | TRBV28 | ASSSPGGRGQETQY
14 | TRBJ2-5 | TRBV5-1 | ASSYYRTGLQETQY
14 | TRBJ2-1 | TRBV20-1 | SARVRGQERYNEQF
15 | TRBJ2-1 | TRBV4-2 | ASSQMGLAGIYNEQL
10 | TRBJ2-7 | TRBV2 | ASSETDYEQY
12 | TRBJ2-5 | TRBV19 | ASSPGQIRETQY
12 | TRBJ1-1 | TRBV5-1 | ASSWATGNTEAF
12 | TRBJ1-5 | TRBV4-1 | ASSQGGGSQPQH
13 | TRBJ2-7 | TRBV28 | ASSLGGQGAYERY
14 | TRBJ2-5 | TRBV12-3/TRBV12-4 | ASSLVVAGGGNEQY
14 | TRBJ2-3 | TRBV7-2 | ASSLVMAGGGDTQY
14 | TRBJ1-6 | TRBV4-1 | ASSLRAGSTGSPLH
14 | TRBJ2-3 | TRBV7-3 | ASSSRAGGPSHTQY